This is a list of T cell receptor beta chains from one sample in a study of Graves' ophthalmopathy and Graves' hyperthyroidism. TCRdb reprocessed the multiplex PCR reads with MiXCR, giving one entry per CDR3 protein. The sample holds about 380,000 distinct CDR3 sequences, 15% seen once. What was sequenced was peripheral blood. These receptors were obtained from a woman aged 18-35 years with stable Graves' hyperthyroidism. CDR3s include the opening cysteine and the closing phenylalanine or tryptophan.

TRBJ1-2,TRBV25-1,CASSARAGRNNYGYTF
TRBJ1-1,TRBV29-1,CSVGQGENTEALF
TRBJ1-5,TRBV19,CASRRASGTNQPQHF
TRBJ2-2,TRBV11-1,CASSLSLGTLDTGELFF
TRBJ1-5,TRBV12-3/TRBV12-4,CASSSLRAGSRVSNQPQHF
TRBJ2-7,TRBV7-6,CASSSHRDRFYEQYF
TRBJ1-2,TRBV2,CASLMGQGGGYTF
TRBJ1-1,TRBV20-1,CSARGARGRRAWDTEAFF
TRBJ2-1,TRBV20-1,CSATSGTGYNEQFF
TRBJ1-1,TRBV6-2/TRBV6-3,CASSVPAAGWTEAFF
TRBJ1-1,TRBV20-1,CSAAQSNTEAFF
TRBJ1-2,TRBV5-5,CASSSEPARAYGYTF
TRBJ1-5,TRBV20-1,CSARVNLEGNQPQHF
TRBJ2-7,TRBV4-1,CASSLTNKRQGSRNSYEQYF
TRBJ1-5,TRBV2,CASSDGLEPQHF
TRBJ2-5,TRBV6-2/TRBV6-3,CASSLPASGDQETQYF
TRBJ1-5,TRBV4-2,CASSQEMAQPQHF
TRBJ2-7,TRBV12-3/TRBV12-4,CASSGTSGVPINEQYF
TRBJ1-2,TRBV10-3,CAISRPGQGDYGYTF
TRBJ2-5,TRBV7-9,CASSLATGQETQYF
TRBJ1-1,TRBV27,CASSWDRDRGWTEAFF
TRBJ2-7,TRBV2,CASGGQGHYEQYF
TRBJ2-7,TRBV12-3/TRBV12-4,CASSLRADYEQYF
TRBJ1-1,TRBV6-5,CASSSQGLNTEAFF
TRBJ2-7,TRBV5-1,CASSPRIGSYEQYF
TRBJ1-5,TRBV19,CASSPSRGESQPQHF
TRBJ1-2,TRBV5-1,CASSLIAQGDYGYTF
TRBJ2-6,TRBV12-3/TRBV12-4,CASSSGTASGANVLTF
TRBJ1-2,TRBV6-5,CASSYSGPGGGRGGYTF
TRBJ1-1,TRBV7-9,CASSRQGAAFF
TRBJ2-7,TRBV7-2,CASSSRGQPSYEQYF
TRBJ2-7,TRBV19,CASSISFSYEQYF
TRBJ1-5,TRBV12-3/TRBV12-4,CASSLWTGGAGNQPQHF
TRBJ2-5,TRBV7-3,CASSLTSGIRGTQYF
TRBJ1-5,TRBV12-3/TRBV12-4,CASSLPGRLNQPQHF
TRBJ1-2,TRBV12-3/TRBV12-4,CASSLNQGTAGYTF
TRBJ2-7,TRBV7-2,CASSSTPSGGEEQYF
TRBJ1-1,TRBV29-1,CSVDLSNGRVEAFF
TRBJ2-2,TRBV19,CASSMGPYTGELFF
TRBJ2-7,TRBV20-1,CSARDRASGYEQYF
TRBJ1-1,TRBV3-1,CASSQDLLGNLNTEAFF
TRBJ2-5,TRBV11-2,CASSYEEPSVPLGPAGTQYF
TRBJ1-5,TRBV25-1,CASRARGPSNQPQHF
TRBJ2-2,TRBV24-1,CAASVAQEPFTGELFF
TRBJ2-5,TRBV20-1,CSAPLGGGETQYF
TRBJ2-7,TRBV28,CASSPYESRQGGSYEQYF
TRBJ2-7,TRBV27,CASSLFPGTGPYEQYF
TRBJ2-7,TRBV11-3,CASSKTGVHTEQYF
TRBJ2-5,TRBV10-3,CAIYDPAGGLPRETQYF
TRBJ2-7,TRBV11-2,CASSLDNGRGKGYEQYF
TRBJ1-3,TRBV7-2,CASSLVRVGNTIYF
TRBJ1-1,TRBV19,CASSKRGLKEAFF